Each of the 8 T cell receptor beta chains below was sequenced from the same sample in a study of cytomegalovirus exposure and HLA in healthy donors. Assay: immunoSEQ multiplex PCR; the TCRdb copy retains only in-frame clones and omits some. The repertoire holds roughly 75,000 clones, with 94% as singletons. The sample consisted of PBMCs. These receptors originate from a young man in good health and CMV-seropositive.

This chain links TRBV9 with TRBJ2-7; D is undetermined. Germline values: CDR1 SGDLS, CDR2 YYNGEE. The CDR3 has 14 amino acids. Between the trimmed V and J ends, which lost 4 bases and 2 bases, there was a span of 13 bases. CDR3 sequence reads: CASSLKPQAYEQYF. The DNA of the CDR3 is TGTGCCAGCAGCCTCAAGCCGCAGGCCTACGAGCAGTACTTC.

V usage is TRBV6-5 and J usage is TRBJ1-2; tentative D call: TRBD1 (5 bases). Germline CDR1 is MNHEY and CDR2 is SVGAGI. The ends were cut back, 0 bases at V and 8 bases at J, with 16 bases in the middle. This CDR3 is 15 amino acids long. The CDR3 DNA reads TGTGCCAGCAGTTACTCGGATTTAGGGGTGGGAGGCTACACCTTC. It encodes CASSYSDLGVGGYTF.

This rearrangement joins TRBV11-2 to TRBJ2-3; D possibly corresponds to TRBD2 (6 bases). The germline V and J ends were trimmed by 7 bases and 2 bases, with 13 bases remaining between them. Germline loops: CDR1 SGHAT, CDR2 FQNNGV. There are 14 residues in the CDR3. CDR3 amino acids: CASKPGLTTDTQYF. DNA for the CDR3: TGTGCCAGCAAACCGGGACTCACCACAGATACGCAGTATTTT.

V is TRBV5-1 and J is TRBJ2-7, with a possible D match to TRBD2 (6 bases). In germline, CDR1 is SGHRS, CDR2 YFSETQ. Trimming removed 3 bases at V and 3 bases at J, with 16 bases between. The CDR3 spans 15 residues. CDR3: CASSWGDGGLYEQYF. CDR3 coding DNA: TGCGCCAGCAGCTGGGGGGACGGGGGTCTCTACGAGCAGTACTTC.

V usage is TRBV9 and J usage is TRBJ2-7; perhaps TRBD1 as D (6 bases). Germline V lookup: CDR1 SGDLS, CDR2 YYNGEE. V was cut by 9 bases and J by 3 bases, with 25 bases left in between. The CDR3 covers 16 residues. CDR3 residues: CAKTCWGRVTFYEQYF. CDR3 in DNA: TGTGCCAAGACCTGTTGGGGGCGGGTGACGTTCTACGAGCAGTACTTC. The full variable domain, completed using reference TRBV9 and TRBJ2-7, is DSGVTQTPKHLITATGQRVTLRCSPRSGDLSVYWYQQSLDQGLQFLIQYYNGEERAKGNILERFSAQQFPDLHSELNLSSLELGDSALYFCAKTCWGRVTFYEQYFGPGTRLTVT.

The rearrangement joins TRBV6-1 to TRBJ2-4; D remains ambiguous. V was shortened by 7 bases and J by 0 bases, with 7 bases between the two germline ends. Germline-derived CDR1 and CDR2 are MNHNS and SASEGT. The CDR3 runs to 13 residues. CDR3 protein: CASTSIAKNIQYF. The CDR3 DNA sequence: TGTGCCAGCACATCTATAGCCAAAAACATTCAGTACTTC.

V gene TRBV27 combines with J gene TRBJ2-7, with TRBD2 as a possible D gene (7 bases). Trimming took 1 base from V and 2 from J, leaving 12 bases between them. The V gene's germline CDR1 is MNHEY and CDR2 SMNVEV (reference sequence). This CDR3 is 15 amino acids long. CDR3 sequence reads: CASSLWGGRTYEQYF. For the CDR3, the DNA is TGTGCCAGCAGTTTATGGGGGGGCAGGACCTACGAGCAGTACTTC.

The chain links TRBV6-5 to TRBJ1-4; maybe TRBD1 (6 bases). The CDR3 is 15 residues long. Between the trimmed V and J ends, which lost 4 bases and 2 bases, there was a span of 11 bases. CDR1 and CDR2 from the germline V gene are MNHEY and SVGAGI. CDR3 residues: CASSSPTGTNEKLFF. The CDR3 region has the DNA TGTGCCAGCAGTTCTCCCACAGGGACTAATGAAAAACTGTTTTTT.